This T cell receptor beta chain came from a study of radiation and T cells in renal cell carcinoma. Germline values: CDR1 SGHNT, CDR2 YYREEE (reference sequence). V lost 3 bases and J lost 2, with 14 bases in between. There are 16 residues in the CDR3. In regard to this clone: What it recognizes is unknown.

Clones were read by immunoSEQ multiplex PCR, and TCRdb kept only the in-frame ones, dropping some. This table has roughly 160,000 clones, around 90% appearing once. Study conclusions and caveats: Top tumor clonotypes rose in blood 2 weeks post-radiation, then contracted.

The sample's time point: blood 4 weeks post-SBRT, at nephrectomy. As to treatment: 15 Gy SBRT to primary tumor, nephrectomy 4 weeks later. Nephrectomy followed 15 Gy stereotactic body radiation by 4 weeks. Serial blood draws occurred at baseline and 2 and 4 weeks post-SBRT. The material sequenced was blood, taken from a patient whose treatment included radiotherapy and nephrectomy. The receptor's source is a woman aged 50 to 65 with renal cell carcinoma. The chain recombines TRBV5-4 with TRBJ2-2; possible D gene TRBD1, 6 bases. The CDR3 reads CASSSPGTSNTGELFF. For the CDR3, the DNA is TGTGCCAGCAGCTCTCCCGGGACATCCAACACCGGGGAGCTGTTTTTT. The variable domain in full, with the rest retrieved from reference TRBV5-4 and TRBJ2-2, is ETGVTQSPTHLIKTRGQQVTLRCSSQSGHNTVSWYQQALGQGPQFIFQYYREEENGRGNFPPRFSGLQFPNYSSELNVNALELDDSALYLCASSSPGTSNTGELFFGEGSRLTVL.